This T cell receptor beta chain comes out of a study of OX40 agonist ivuxolimab in advanced cancers. The wider study: The study reported partial responses in three patients: one hepatocellular carcinoma, two cutaneous melanoma.

The germline gives CDR1 MGHRA, CDR2 YSYEKL. This CDR3 has 14 amino acids. The V and J ends lost 1 base and 7 bases, in that order; junction bases with no gene match: 7. Repertoires were generated with immunoSEQ multiplex PCR, while TCRdb's copy carries only in-frame clones and drops some. Of just over 90,000 clones in the sample, 92% are singletons; the top ten hold around 3.5%. The clonotype originates from an adult with an advanced solid tumor such as melanoma, head and neck, liver or kidney cancer. Sequenced here: CD4+ or CD8+ T cells sorted from blood, sampled in a trial of the OX40 agonist ivuxolimab. V and J are TRBV4-1 and TRBJ2-7; 7 nucleotides align to TRBD1. The CDR3 loop is CASSQGQGPWEQYF. As DNA, the CDR3 is TGCGCCAGCAGCCAAGGACAGGGTCCCTGGGAGCAGTACTTC.